These 27 T cell receptor beta chains came from one sample sequenced in a study of early T cells in non-severe SARS-CoV-2 infection. TCRdb reanalysed the 5' RACE reads using MiXCR and keeps one entry per CDR3 protein. The top ten clones hold more than 1.1% of a sample with about 22,000 distinct CDR3 sequences, roughly 4% of them seen once. The sequenced sample consisted of whole blood. The receptors were sampled from an adult who was a healthcare worker with PCR-confirmed SARS-CoV-2 infection or an uninfected control (not recorded which).

This clonotype was observed at least ten times. CDR3 in amino acids: CASSSSGEGQPQHF. The DNA for the CDR3 is TGTGCCAGCAGCTCCTCAGGGGAGGGTCAGCCCCAGCATTTT. The gene calls are TRBV7-9 and TRBJ1-5, with D maybe TRBD1 (6 bases). The CDR3 spans 14 residues. Germline CDR1 is SEHNR and CDR2 is FQNEAQ (reference sequence). Trimming took off 4 bases at V and 6 bases at J, with 13 bases between the two ends. Supplemented by reference TRBV7-9 and TRBJ1-5, the full variable domain reads DTGVSQNPRHKITKRGQNVTFRCDPISEHNRLYWYRQTLGQGPEFLTYFQNEAQLEKSRLLSDRFSAERPKGSFSTLEIQRTEQGDSAMYLCASSSSGEGQPQHFGDGTRLSIL.

This clonotype showed up many times. This sequence joins TRBV18 and TRBJ2-2, with D tentatively TRBD2 (6 bases). The germline V gene encodes CDR1 KGHSH and CDR2 LQKENI. The V and J ends lost 4 bases and 4 bases respectively, with 13 bases between them. The CDR3 runs 15 residues. DNA of the CDR3: TGTGCCAGCTCACGCGGGGCGTTGAGCACCGGGGAGCTGTTTTTT. This translates into CASSRGALSTGELFF.

At least ten counts were recorded for this clonotype. The chain carries TRBV2 and TRBJ1-1, with unresolved D. Trimming took off 4 bases at V and 0 bases at J, with 12 bases between the two ends. Looked up from germline, CDR1 is SNHLY and CDR2 is FYNNEI. The CDR3 is made up of 15 amino acids. The CDR3 is CASSAQLPMNTEAFF. Here the CDR3 DNA reads TGTGCCAGCAGTGCCCAACTACCCATGAACACTGAAGCTTTCTTT.

This clonotype was observed at least ten times. V usage is TRBV12-3 or TRBV12-4 and J usage is TRBJ1-1; the match to TRBD1 covers 7 bases. V was pared by 5 bases and J by 1 base, with 4 bases of the junction left unmatched. This CDR3 is 14 amino acids long. The CDR3 region is CASSLRDRNTEAFF. The DNA of the CDR3 is TGTGCCAGCAGTCTTAGGGACAGGAACACTGAAGCTTTCTTT.

This clonotype was observed many times. This sequence joins TRBV19 and TRBJ1-5; tentatively, D is TRBD1 (6 bases). Germline CDR1 LNHDA, CDR2 SQIVND (reference sequence). Trimming removed 4 bases at V and 0 bases at J, with 10 bases between. The CDR3 loop spans 15 amino acids. The CDR3 region is CASSTGQYSNQPQHF. The CDR3 DNA reads as TGTGCCAGTAGTACTGGACAGTATAGCAATCAGCCCCAGCATTTT.

This clonotype was detected many times. This chain uses TRBV6-5 with TRBJ1-5; D gene unclear. Trimming left V 4 bases short and J 0 bases short, with 7 bases between. The CDR3 totals 14 residues. CDR1 and CDR2 from the germline V gene are MNHEY and SVGAGI. CDR3 in amino acids: CASSSAGSNQPQHF. The CDR3 DNA follows: TGTGCCAGCAGTTCAGCGGGTAGCAATCAGCCCCAGCATTTT.

This clonotype appeared many times. The V call is TRBV18, the J call TRBJ1-5, with 7 bases lining up with TRBD1. The CDR3 covers 14 residues. The J segment lost 4 bases and the V segment lost 3 bases, leaving 3 bases of the junction unmatched. In germline, CDR1 is KGHSH, CDR2 LQKENI. The CDR3 bases are TGTGCCAGCTCACCCGGGACAGTAAATCAGCCCCAGCATTTT. Translating gives CASSPGTVNQPQHF.

In this sample, this clonotype turned up many times. The CDR3 reads CASSPWGRVSYEQYF. The DNA for the CDR3 is TGTGCCAGCTCACCATGGGGCAGGGTCTCCTACGAGCAGTACTTC. This chain uses TRBV18 with TRBJ2-7, with TRBD1 as a possible D gene (5 bases). Germline CDR1 is KGHSH and CDR2 is LQKENI. The CDR3 sequence is 15 residues long. Trimming stripped 2 bases from V and 0 bases from J, with 11 bases between.

This clonotype was seen many times. The rearrangement links TRBV24-1 to TRBJ2-7; 7 nucleotides agree with TRBD2. The CDR3 consists of 13 residues. Unmatched junction bases numbered 4, after V lost 6 bases and J lost 3 bases. Germline-derived CDR1 and CDR2 are KGHDR and SFDVKD. The DNA for the CDR3 is TGTGCCACCAGTCCTACGGGGGGCTACGAGCAGTACTTC. Its protein product is CATSPTGGYEQYF.

There are a few counts of this clonotype. The DNA for the CDR3 is TGTGCCAGCAGCGTAGGACTTGGGCAGCCCCAGCATTTT. Translated, it gives CASSVGLGQPQHF. The chain carries TRBV9 and TRBJ1-5, with D uncertain. The germline V gene has CDR1 SGDLS and CDR2 YYNGEE. The CDR3 loop spans 13 amino acids. V was shortened by 0 bases and J by 7 bases, with 8 bases between the two germline ends.

The sample holds many counts of this clonotype. This rearrangement joins TRBV7-8 to TRBJ1-1; D perhaps matches TRBD1 (5 bases). CDR1 and CDR2 (germline): SGHVS, FQNEAQ. This CDR3 region has 14 residues. Trimming left V 10 bases short and J 3 bases short, with 18 bases between. The CDR3 is CAISPGPLDTEAFF. The CDR3 coding sequence is TGTGCCATAAGCCCGGGACCCTTGGACACTGAAGCTTTCTTT.

This clonotype was picked up many times. This chain links TRBV6-1 with TRBJ1-1; D ambiguous. V gave up 9 bases and J gave up 4 bases, with 15 bases separating them. The germline CDR1 and CDR2 sequences are MNHNS and SASEGT. This CDR3 has 13 residues. The CDR3 loop is CASKLPGGTEAFF. CDR3 bases: TGTGCCAGTAAGCTCCCGGGCGGCACTGAAGCTTTCTTT.

The table lists this clonotype with many counts. The chain has TRBV5-1 and TRBJ2-1; 7 positions agree with TRBD1. CDR1 and CDR2 (germline): SGHRS, YFSETQ. CDR3 size: 16 residues. J lost 0 bases, V lost 1 base, and 4 bases had no gene match. The CDR3: CASSLFTGASYNEQFF. As DNA, the CDR3 is TGCGCCAGCAGCTTGTTCACAGGGGCCTCCTACAATGAGCAGTTCTTC.

This clonotype came up many times. The chain has TRBV7-9 and TRBJ1-2, with 8 bases aligning to TRBD1. The CDR3 has 15 residues. The junction had 12 bases not matched to a gene; V was cut back by 4 bases and J by 8 bases. CDR1 and CDR2 (germline): SEHNR, FQNEAQ (reference sequence). The CDR3 bases are TGTGCCAGCAGCTCAAAGCCAGGGGGCGCGGGAGGCTACACCTTC. This codes for CASSSKPGGAGGYTF.

This clonotype was counted a few times. This rearrangement joins TRBV12-3 or TRBV12-4 to TRBJ1-2; D may be TRBD1 (5 bases). The CDR3 runs 14 residues. The ends were cut back, 8 bases at V and 4 bases at J, with 17 bases in the middle. DNA of the CDR3: TGTGCCAGCTCCTCGTACCGGGACTTCTATGGCTACACCTTC. Translated, it gives CASSSYRDFYGYTF.

This clonotype was seen many times. This chain uses TRBV5-1 with TRBJ1-6; a weak D match, TRBD1 (6 bases). Trimming shortened V by 3 bases and J by 0 bases, and 16 bases separated the two germline ends. The germline V gene encodes CDR1 SGHRS and CDR2 YFSETQ. CDR3 length: 18 amino acids. Written as DNA, the CDR3 is TGCGCCAGCAGCTACCGGACGGGGGCCAGCTCCTATAATTCACCCCTCCACTTT. This translates into CASSYRTGASSYNSPLHF.

This clonotype was counted at least ten times. CDR3 bases: TGTGCAAGTCGCTTAGACGGGGGAGGGAACGAAAAACTGTTTTTT. Its protein is CASRLDGGGNEKLFF. The rearrangement links TRBV12-2 to TRBJ1-4. TRBV12-2 is marked as a pseudogene. The CDR3 spans 15 residues.

This CDR3 reads CASSTADTQYF. For the CDR3, the DNA is TGTGCCAGCAGCACCGCAGATACGCAGTATTTT. This chain uses TRBV9 with TRBJ2-3; D is undetermined. Trimming removed 4 bases from V and 4 bases from J, with 4 bases in between. CDR3 length: 11 residues. Germline assignment: CDR1 SGDLS and CDR2 YYNGEE.

Ten or more counts support this clonotype. The V call is TRBV30, the J call TRBJ2-2; 8 bases agree with TRBD1. CDR1 is GTSNPN and CDR2 is SVGIG in the germline V gene (reference sequence). Trimming cost V 0 bases and J 3 bases; bases outside gene matches: 6. This CDR3 spans 16 amino acids. The CDR3 region is CAWSVFGQGDTGELFF. DNA of the CDR3: TGTGCCTGGAGTGTTTTTGGACAGGGAGACACCGGGGAGCTGTTTTTT.

The sample holds many counts of this clonotype. This rearrangement joins TRBV18 to TRBJ1-1; TRBD1 might be the D (5 bases). Germline CDR1 KGHSH, CDR2 LQKENI. The CDR3 is made up of 12 amino acids. Trimming took off 2 bases at V and 8 bases at J, with 9 bases between the two ends. The CDR3 bases are TGTGCCAGCTCACCAATGACAGACGAAGCTTTCTTT. This encodes CASSPMTDEAFF.

This clonotype has a count of ten or more. V gene TRBV6-5 combines with J gene TRBJ2-7; 8 bases are a match to TRBD2. The V segment lost 6 bases and the J segment 1 base; nucleotides outside the gene matches: 8. This CDR3 contains 15 residues. Per the germline V gene, CDR1 is MNHEY and CDR2 is SVGAGI. The CDR3 region is CASSPLAGGSYEQYF. The CDR3 DNA is TGTGCCAGCAGCCCCCTCGCGGGGGGATCCTACGAGCAGTACTTC.

There are a few counts of this clonotype. The chain recombines TRBV19 with TRBJ1-6; maybe TRBD1 (6 bases). CDR1 is LNHDA and CDR2 is SQIVND in the germline V gene (reference sequence). Between the trimmed V and J ends, which lost 7 bases and 3 bases, there was a span of 13 bases. The CDR3 contains 15 residues. Here the CDR3 reads CASMRTASYNSPLHF. Here the CDR3 DNA reads TGTGCCAGTATGAGGACAGCGAGCTATAATTCACCCCTCCACTTT.

In the case of this clonotype: Relative to the germline gene, one junction end is altered; a read error may explain this. V usage is TRBV7-2 and J usage is TRBJ2-4; TRBD2 matches 11 bases. The CDR3 runs to 14 residues. In germline, CDR1 is SGHTA, CDR2 FQGNSA. In nucleotides, the CDR3 is TGTGCCAGCAGCTTGGATACTAGCGGGGGCCGCCTGGGGTTC. This gives the protein CASSLDTSGGRLGF.

Regarding this clonotype: One end of the junction does not line up with germline, which may come from a read error. This chain uses TRBV7-7 with TRBJ2-3, with D possibly being TRBD1 (6 bases). From germline, CDR1 is SSHAT and CDR2 FNYEAQ (reference sequence). This CDR3 is built from 16 residues. The CDR3 bases are TGTGCTAGCAGCTTAGGCCCACTAAAGGGGGCAGATACGCAGTATTTT. Translating gives CASSLGPLKGADTQYF.

This clonotype was recorded many times. The V and J genes are TRBV12-3 or TRBV12-4 and TRBJ1-1; a possible D gene is TRBD1 (5 bases). The CDR3 runs to 15 residues. V was clipped by 7 bases and J by 5 bases, with 20 bases between them. DNA of the CDR3: TGTGCCAGCATCAATTCCCCGACAGCACGAACTGAAGCTTTCTTT. It translates to CASINSPTARTEAFF.

The rearrangement uses TRBV12-3 or TRBV12-4 and TRBJ2-5; the match to TRBD1 covers 8 bases. The V and J ends lost 3 bases and 3 bases, in that order; junction bases with no gene match: 6. The CDR3 is 15 amino acids. CDR3 nucleotide sequence: TGTGCCAGCAGTTTGGCAGGGGGCCTCGAAGAGACCCAGTACTTC. Translated: CASSLAGGLEETQYF.

V gene TRBV7-3 combines with J gene TRBJ1-6; TRBD1 is a possible D gene (6 bases). The CDR3 sequence is 15 residues long. Trimming stripped 5 bases from V and 7 bases from J, with 15 bases between. Per germline, CDR1 SGHTA and CDR2 FQGTGA. CDR3 amino acids: CASSLGHLQNSPLHF. CDR3 sequence (DNA): TGTGCCAGCAGCCTGGGACACTTGCAAAATTCACCCCTCCACTTT.